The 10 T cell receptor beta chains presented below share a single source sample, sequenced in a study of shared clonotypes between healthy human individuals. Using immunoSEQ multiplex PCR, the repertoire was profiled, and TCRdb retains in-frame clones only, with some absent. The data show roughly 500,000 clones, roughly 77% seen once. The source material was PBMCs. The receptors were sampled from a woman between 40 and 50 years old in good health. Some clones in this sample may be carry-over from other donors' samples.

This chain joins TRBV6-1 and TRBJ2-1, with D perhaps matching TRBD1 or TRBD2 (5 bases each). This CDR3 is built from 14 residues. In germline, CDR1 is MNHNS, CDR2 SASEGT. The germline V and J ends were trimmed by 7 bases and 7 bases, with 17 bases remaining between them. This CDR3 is CASKPRDRGNEQFF. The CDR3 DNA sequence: TGTGCCAGCAAACCCCGGGACCGCGGAAATGAGCAGTTCTTC.

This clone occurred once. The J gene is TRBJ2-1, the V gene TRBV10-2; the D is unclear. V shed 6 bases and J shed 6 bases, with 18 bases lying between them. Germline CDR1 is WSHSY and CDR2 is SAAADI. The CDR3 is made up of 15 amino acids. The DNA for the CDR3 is TGCGCCAGCAGAAAGACAAGAATTACTATCAATGAGCAGTTCTTC. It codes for CASRKTRITINEQFF.

The CDR3 nucleotides read TGTGCCAGCAGCCCCCCTCGACAGGGGTCGAACTATGGCTACACCTTC. Translating it yields CASSPPRQGSNYGYTF. The chain employs TRBV5-4 and TRBJ1-2; 8 nucleotides agree with TRBD1. The CDR3 sequence is 16 residues long. The J segment lost 2 bases and the V segment lost 4 bases, leaving 10 bases of the junction unmatched. The germline V gene encodes CDR1 SGHNT and CDR2 YYREEE (reference sequence).

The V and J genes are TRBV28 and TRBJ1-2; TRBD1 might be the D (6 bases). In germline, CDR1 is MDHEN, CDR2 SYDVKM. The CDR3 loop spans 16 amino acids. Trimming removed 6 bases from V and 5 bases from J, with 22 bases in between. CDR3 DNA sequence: TGTGCCAGCAGACTTTCGGGGGCGGGGGAGGCGTATGGCTACACCTTC. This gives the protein CASRLSGAGEAYGYTF.

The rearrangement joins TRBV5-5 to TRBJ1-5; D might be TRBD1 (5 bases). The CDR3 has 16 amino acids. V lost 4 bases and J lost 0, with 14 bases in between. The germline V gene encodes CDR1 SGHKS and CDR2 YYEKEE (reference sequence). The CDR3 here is CASSGTGIYSNQPQHF. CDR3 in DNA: TGTGCCAGCAGCGGAACAGGCATCTATAGCAATCAGCCCCAGCATTTT.

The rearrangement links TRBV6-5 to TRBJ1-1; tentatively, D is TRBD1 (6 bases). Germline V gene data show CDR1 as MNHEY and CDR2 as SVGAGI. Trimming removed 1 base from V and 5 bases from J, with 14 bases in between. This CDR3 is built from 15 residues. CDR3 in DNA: TGTGCCAGCAGTTACTTTCGGGGGGCTGGGACTGAAGCTTTCTTT. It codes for CASSYFRGAGTEAFF.

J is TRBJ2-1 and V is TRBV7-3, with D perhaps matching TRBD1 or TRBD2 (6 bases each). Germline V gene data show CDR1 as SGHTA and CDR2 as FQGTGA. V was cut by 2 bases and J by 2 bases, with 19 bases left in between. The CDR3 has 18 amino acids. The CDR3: CASSLEVGRRGTYNEQFF. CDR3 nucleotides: TGTGCCAGCAGCTTAGAAGTAGGGCGGAGGGGGACCTACAATGAGCAGTTCTTC.

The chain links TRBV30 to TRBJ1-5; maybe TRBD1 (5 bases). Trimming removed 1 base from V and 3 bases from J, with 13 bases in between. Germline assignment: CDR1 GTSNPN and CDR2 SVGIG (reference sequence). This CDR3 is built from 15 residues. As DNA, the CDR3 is TGTGCCTGGAGTGAGTCCGGGGCCTTCAATCAGCCCCAGCATTTT. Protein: CAWSESGAFNQPQHF. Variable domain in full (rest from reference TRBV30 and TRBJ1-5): SQTIHQWPATLVQPVGSPLSLECTVEGTSNPNLYWYRQAAGRGLQLLFYSVGIGQISSEVPQNLSASRPQDRQFILSSKKLLLSDSGFYLCAWSESGAFNQPQHFGDGTRLSIL.

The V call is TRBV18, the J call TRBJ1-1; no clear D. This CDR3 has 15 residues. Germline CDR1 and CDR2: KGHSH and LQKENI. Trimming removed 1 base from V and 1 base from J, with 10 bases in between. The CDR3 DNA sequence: TGTGCCAGCTCACCACGTAGAGACCGGAACACTGAAGCTTTCTTT. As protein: CASSPRRDRNTEAFF.

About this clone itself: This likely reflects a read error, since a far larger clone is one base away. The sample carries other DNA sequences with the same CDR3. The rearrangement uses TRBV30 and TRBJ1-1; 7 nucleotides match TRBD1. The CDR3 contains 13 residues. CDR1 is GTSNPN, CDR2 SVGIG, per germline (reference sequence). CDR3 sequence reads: CACDGLRGFEAFF. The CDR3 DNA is TGTGCCTGTGACGGACTCAGGGGGTTTGAAGCCTTCTTT.